The 11 T cell receptor beta chains given below trace back to one sample, sequenced in a study of monozygotic twins with cystic fibrosis. Assay used: immunoSEQ multiplex PCR; TCRdb lists only in-frame clones, some missing. The sample has roughly 14,000 clones, roughly 93% seen once; the top ten hold about 10%. The sequenced sample was blood. Receptor source: a girl aged 2-10 years with cystic fibrosis.

CDR3 amino acids: CASSQDGNQPQHF. The CDR3 DNA reads TGTGCCAGCAGCCAAGACGGCAATCAGCCCCAGCATTTT. The gene calls are TRBV14 and TRBJ1-5; D ambiguous. V shed 0 bases and J shed 2 bases, with 2 bases lying between them. Germline assignment: CDR1 SGHDN and CDR2 FVKESK. There are 13 residues in the CDR3.

This chain joins TRBV7-9 and TRBJ2-1; 7 positions match TRBD2. V dropped 6 bases and J dropped 0; count of bases not matched to a gene: 11. CDR1 is SEHNR, CDR2 FQNEAQ, per germline (reference sequence). The CDR3 is 17 residues long. The CDR3 DNA follows: TGTGCCAGCAGTACACGAATAGCGGGTAGCTCCTACAATGAGCAGTTCTTC. Protein: CASSTRIAGSSYNEQFF.

The gene calls are TRBV7-9 and TRBJ2-1; 7 bases line up with TRBD2. This CDR3 region has 15 residues. With 0 bases clipped from V and 10 bases from J, the junction kept 9 bases outside the gene matches. The germline CDR1 and CDR2 sequences are SEHNR and FQNEAQ (reference sequence). Here the CDR3 reads CASSLAPSGGEEQFF. The CDR3 bases are TGTGCCAGCAGCTTAGCGCCTAGCGGAGGGGAGGAGCAGTTCTTC.

The rearrangement joins TRBV27 to TRBJ1-2; D gene unclear. The CDR3 has 13 amino acids. Germline loops: CDR1 MNHEY, CDR2 SMNVEV (reference sequence). The V and J ends lost 8 bases and 2 bases respectively, with 12 bases between them. The CDR3 loop is CASALRRNYGYTF. The CDR3 DNA reads TGTGCCAGCGCCTTGAGGCGGAACTATGGCTACACCTTC.

Only one count was recorded for this clone. The rearrangement uses TRBV2 and TRBJ1-2; D is unresolved. The CDR3 is 13 amino acids. Germline V gene lookup returns CDR1 SNHLY and CDR2 FYNNEI. V was cut by 2 bases and J by 5 bases, with 9 bases left in between. CDR3: CASSERLGYGYTF. The CDR3 DNA reads TGTGCCAGCAGTGAAAGGTTAGGTTATGGCTACACCTTC.

Regarding this clone: Other DNA sequences in this sample translate to the same CDR3. The DNA of the CDR3 is TGTGCCAGCTCACCTAGCTCCTACGAGCAGTACTTC. This codes for CASSPSSYEQYF. The chain uses TRBV18 and TRBJ2-7; no firm D call. In germline, CDR1 is KGHSH, CDR2 LQKENI. V lost 3 bases and J 0 bases, leaving 3 bases between the germline ends. This CDR3 has 12 residues.

The chain links TRBV11-3 to TRBJ1-1, with 8 bases matching TRBD1. The CDR3 covers 14 residues. V gave up 5 bases and J gave up 4 bases; unmatched junction bases: 6. Germline V gene sequence: CDR1 SGHNT, CDR2 YENEEA. This CDR3 reads CASSPRGLGTEAFF. CDR3 sequence (DNA): TGTGCCAGCAGCCCCAGGGGGCTTGGCACTGAAGCTTTCTTT.

J is TRBJ2-5 and V is TRBV4-1; 8 nucleotides line up with TRBD2. CDR1 is MGHRA and CDR2 is YSYEKL in the germline V gene. The junction had 7 bases not matched to a gene; V was cut back by 6 bases and J by 1 base. This CDR3 is 15 amino acids long. The CDR3, as DNA: TGCGCCAGCAGACATGTAGCGGGATCCCAAGAGACCCAGTACTTC. The encoded protein is CASRHVAGSQETQYF.

This chain connects TRBV27 to TRBJ2-7; D is undetermined. The CDR3 extends over 13 amino acids. Germline V gives CDR1 MNHEY, CDR2 SMNVEV (reference sequence). With 5 bases removed from V and 2 bases from J, the gap between germline ends came to 10 bases. The CDR3 DNA sequence: TGTGCCAGCAGTGGATCCACTCCCTACGAGCAGTACTTC. This sequence encodes CASSGSTPYEQYF.

The gene calls are TRBV2 and TRBJ1-5; perhaps TRBD1 as D (5 bases). The V gene's germline CDR1 is SNHLY and CDR2 FYNNEI. The length of the CDR3 is 14 residues. Trimming cost V 7 bases and J 5 bases, with 15 bases left between them. CDR3 nucleotide sequence: TGTGCCAGCAACCCCGGGGCCAGTTATCAGCCCCAGCATTTT. Amino acids: CASNPGASYQPQHF. The full variable domain, its missing parts supplied by reference TRBV2 and TRBJ1-5, is EPEVTQTPSHQVTQMGQEVILRCVPISNHLYFYWYRQILGQKVEFLVSFYNNEISEKSEIFDDQFSVERPDGSNFTLKIRSTKLEDSAMYFCASNPGASYQPQHFGDGTRLSIL.

The rearrangement uses TRBV2 and TRBJ2-1; D perhaps matches TRBD1 (6 bases). V shed 6 bases and J shed 14 bases, with 11 bases lying between them. Germline CDR1 SNHLY, CDR2 FYNNEI. The CDR3 is 10 residues long. CDR3 amino acids: CASRVTGEFF. DNA for the CDR3: TGTGCCAGCAGGGTGACAGGAGAGTTCTTC.